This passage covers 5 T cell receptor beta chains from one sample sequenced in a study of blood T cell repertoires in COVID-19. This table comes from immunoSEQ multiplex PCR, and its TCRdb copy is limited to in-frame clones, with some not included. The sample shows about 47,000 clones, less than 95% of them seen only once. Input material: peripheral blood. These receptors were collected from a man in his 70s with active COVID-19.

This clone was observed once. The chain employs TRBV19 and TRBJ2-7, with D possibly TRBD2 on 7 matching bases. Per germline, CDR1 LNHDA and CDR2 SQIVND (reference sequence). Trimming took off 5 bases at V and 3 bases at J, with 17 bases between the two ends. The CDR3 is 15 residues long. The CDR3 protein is CASSDGRGHFYEQYF. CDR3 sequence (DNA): TGTGCCAGTAGTGACGGGCGGGGGCACTTCTACGAGCAGTACTTC.

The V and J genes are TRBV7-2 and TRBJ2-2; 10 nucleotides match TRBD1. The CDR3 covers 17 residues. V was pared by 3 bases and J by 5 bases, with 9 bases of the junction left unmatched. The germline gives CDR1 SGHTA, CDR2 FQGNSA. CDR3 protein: CASSFSGTGARTGELFF. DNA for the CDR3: TGTGCCAGCAGCTTCTCAGGGACAGGGGCCAGAACCGGGGAGCTGTTTTTT.

The CDR3 DNA sequence: TGCGCCAGCAGCCAAGATCAGGGAAGAAGTGAGCAGTTCTTC. It specifies CASSQDQGRSEQFF. The chain carries TRBV4-1 and TRBJ2-1; D may be TRBD1 (5 bases). The germline V gene has CDR1 MGHRA and CDR2 YSYEKL. The CDR3 sequence is 14 residues long. V gave up 0 bases and J gave up 9 bases, with 12 bases separating them.

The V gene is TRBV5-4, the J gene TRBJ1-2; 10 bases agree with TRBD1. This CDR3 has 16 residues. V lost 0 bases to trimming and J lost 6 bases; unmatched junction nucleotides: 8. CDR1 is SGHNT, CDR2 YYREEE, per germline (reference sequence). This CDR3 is CASSLDVTGGGNGYTF. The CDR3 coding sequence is TGTGCCAGCAGCTTGGATGTGACAGGGGGCGGAAATGGCTACACCTTC.

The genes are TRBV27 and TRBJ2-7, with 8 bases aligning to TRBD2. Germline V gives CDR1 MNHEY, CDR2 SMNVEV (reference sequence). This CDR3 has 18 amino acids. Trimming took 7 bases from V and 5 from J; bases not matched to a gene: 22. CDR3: CASTLLGSGGGKGDEQYF. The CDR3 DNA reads TGTGCCAGCACTCTCCTGGGGTCGGGCGGGGGGAAGGGGGACGAGCAGTACTTC.